The 20 T cell receptor beta chains listed next were all sequenced from one sample in a study of blood T cell repertoires in COVID-19. Clones were read by immunoSEQ multiplex PCR, and TCRdb kept only the in-frame ones, dropping some. Among over 100,000 clones listed, approximately 85% were seen once. Specimen: peripheral blood. The source of these receptors is a man in his forties with active or convalescent COVID-19.

This clone came up once. The chain carries TRBV7-2 and TRBJ1-2, with TRBD1 as a possible D gene (5 bases). The CDR3 runs 16 residues. From germline, CDR1 is SGHTA and CDR2 FQGNSA. With 5 bases removed from V and 4 bases from J, the gap between germline ends came to 20 bases. The CDR3 region has the DNA TGTGCCAGCAGCCCCCCTGGTATAGGGGCTCTCTATGGCTACACCTTC. This translates into CASSPPGIGALYGYTF.

The chain has TRBV28 and TRBJ2-7; no clear D. V dropped 6 bases and J dropped 6 bases, with 9 bases sitting between them. Germline V gives CDR1 MDHEN, CDR2 SYDVKM. The CDR3 is 11 amino acids. CDR3 nucleotides: TGTGCCAGCAGCCTGCGTGGCGAGCAGTACTTC. This codes for CASSLRGEQYF.

The rearrangement uses TRBV14 and TRBJ1-2, with D maybe TRBD1 (6 bases). Between the trimmed V and J ends, which lost 0 bases and 3 bases, there was a span of 11 bases. The CDR3 loop spans 15 amino acids. Germline V lookup: CDR1 SGHDN, CDR2 FVKESK. The CDR3 nucleotides are TGTGCCAGCAGCCAAGATCCGGGGGGCTACTATGGCTACACCTTC. It codes for CASSQDPGGYYGYTF.

The chain has TRBV6-2 or TRBV6-3 and TRBJ1-1; TRBD1 might be the D (5 bases). This CDR3 has 15 residues. V lost 0 bases, J lost 4 bases, and 12 bases lay in between. Germline V gene data show CDR1 as MNHEY and CDR2 as SVGEGT. The DNA for the CDR3 is TGTGCCAGCAGTTACTCGAGGAGGGGTAGCACTGAAGCTTTCTTT. It specifies CASSYSRRGSTEAFF.

Remarks on this clone: This CDR3 is also generated by other DNA sequences in the sample. The chain links TRBV6-6 to TRBJ1-2; 10 bases align to TRBD1. The trim removed 0 bases at V and 5 bases at J, leaving 3 bases unmatched. From germline, CDR1 is MNHNY and CDR2 SVGAGI (reference sequence). CDR3 length: 15 residues. This CDR3 is CASSYSGQGTYGYTF. The CDR3 coding sequence is TGTGCCAGCAGTTACTCGGGACAGGGGACTTATGGCTACACCTTC.

The chain employs TRBV7-9 and TRBJ2-1; D may be TRBD1 (5 bases). Trimming took 3 bases from V and 0 from J, leaving 9 bases between them. The CDR3 loop spans 15 amino acids. From germline, CDR1 is SEHNR and CDR2 FQNEAQ (reference sequence). CDR3 nucleotides: TGTGCCAGCAGCTTCACAGGAAACTCCTACAATGAGCAGTTCTTC. Its translation is CASSFTGNSYNEQFF. Using reference TRBV7-9 and TRBJ2-1 for the parts outside the CDR3, the full variable domain is DTGVSQNPRHKITKRGQNVTFRCDPISEHNRLYWYRQTLGQGPEFLTYFQNEAQLEKSRLLSDRFSAERPKGSFSTLEIQRTEQGDSAMYLCASSFTGNSYNEQFFGPGTRLTVL.

The chain links TRBV6-2 or TRBV6-3 to TRBJ2-1, with 11 bases fitting TRBD1. V lost 6 bases, J lost 8 bases, and 9 bases stayed unmatched. The length of the CDR3 is 15 residues. Germline V gene lookup returns CDR1 MNHEY and CDR2 SVGEGT. Written as DNA, the CDR3 is TGTGCCAGCAGACCTCCGGGACAGGGGGGTTATGAGCAGTTCTTC. Protein product: CASRPPGQGGYEQFF.

This chain uses TRBV5-1 with TRBJ2-1; TRBD2 aligns across 8 bases. Per the germline V gene, CDR1 is SGHRS and CDR2 is YFSETQ. V dropped 4 bases and J dropped 8; count of bases not matched to a gene: 14. The CDR3 covers 16 residues. The CDR3 bases are TGCGCCAGCAGCAATATGGCCAGCGGGGGCTTCGATGAGCAGTTCTTC. This translates into CASSNMASGGFDEQFF.

The rearrangement links TRBV7-3 to TRBJ2-3; 10 positions match TRBD2. The V gene's germline CDR1 is SGHTA and CDR2 FQGTGA. The V and J ends lost 0 bases and 2 bases, in that order; junction bases with no gene match: 2. The CDR3 is made up of 16 amino acids. This CDR3 is CASSLTSGGTTDTQYF. The CDR3 DNA sequence: TGTGCCAGCAGCTTAACTAGCGGGGGGACCACAGATACGCAGTATTTT.

This clone was detected only a few times. The CDR3 sequence: CASSSEGSGYNEQFF. The CDR3 DNA reads as TGCGCCAGCAGCTCGGAGGGATCAGGGTACAATGAGCAGTTCTTC. The chain uses TRBV5-1 and TRBJ2-1, with a possible D match to TRBD2 (6 bases). Germline CDR1 reads SGHRS; CDR2 reads YFSETQ. V lost 3 bases and J 4 bases, leaving 14 bases between the germline ends. The CDR3 is made up of 15 amino acids.

The V gene is TRBV30, the J gene TRBJ1-5; D is uncertain. V was shortened by 1 base and J by 11 bases, with 9 bases between the two germline ends. This CDR3 comprises 11 residues. Germline V gene sequence: CDR1 GTSNPN, CDR2 SVGIG (reference sequence). CDR3: CAWSGGGAQHF. Here the CDR3 DNA reads TGTGCCTGGAGTGGGGGAGGAGCCCAGCATTTT.

The genes are TRBV4-2 and TRBJ2-2, with TRBD2 matching over 10 bases. The CDR3 is 17 amino acids. V trimming: 0 bases; J trimming: 3 bases; junction bases outside the gene matches: 4. The germline V gene encodes CDR1 LGHNA and CDR2 YNFKEQ. CDR3 DNA: TGTGCCAGCAGCCAAGAAGGACTAGCGGCCTACACCGGGGAGCTGTTTTTT. It specifies CASSQEGLAAYTGELFF.

This chain joins TRBV5-4 and TRBJ2-2; weak D call: TRBD2 (6 bases). This CDR3 comprises 15 residues. The germline gives CDR1 SGHNT, CDR2 YYREEE (reference sequence). V lost 0 bases and J lost 9, with 15 bases in between. Here the CDR3 reads CASSLEAGLGRELFF. CDR3 in DNA: TGTGCCAGCAGCTTGGAGGCGGGGTTGGGAAGGGAGCTGTTTTTT.

This chain connects TRBV7-3 to TRBJ2-1; 10 bases fit TRBD1. CDR1 SGHTA and CDR2 FQGTGA come from the germline V gene. The CDR3 has 15 residues. Germline trimming cut 1 base from V and 9 bases from J; bases unmatched to any gene: 6. This CDR3 reads CASSLRGTGVAEQFF. The DNA of the CDR3 is TGTGCCAGCAGCTTAAGGGGGACAGGGGTAGCTGAGCAGTTCTTC.

The V gene is TRBV25-1, the J gene TRBJ2-3, with D possibly being TRBD1 (6 bases). V was cut by 1 base and J by 5 bases, with 13 bases left in between. Looked up from germline, CDR1 is MGHDK and CDR2 is SYGVNS. This CDR3 region has 15 residues. The CDR3 reads CASSEFKGDGDTQYF. In DNA, the CDR3 is TGTGCCAGCAGTGAATTTAAGGGGGATGGAGATACGCAGTATTTT.

This chain links TRBV21-1 with TRBJ2-7; the D call TRBD2 from the table was never checked on the DNA. TRBV21-1 is annotated as a pseudogene. This CDR3 is built from 13 residues. CDR3 sequence: CASSPGRSYEQYF. The DNA of the CDR3 is TGTGCCAGCAGTCCAGGGAGGTCCTACGAGCAGTACTTC.

The chain has TRBV5-1 and TRBJ2-1; TRBD2 matches at 7 bases. Trimming took 0 bases from V and 9 from J; bases not matched to a gene: 15. There are 17 residues in the CDR3. Germline CDR1 and CDR2: SGHRS and YFSETQ. The CDR3 bases are TGCGCCAGCAGCTTGGGCTCCAGCGGGGATCTCCTCGGTGAGCAGTTCTTC. Protein sequence: CASSLGSSGDLLGEQFF.

The chain recombines TRBV18 with TRBJ1-3; D possibly corresponds to TRBD1 (5 bases). The V and J ends lost 0 bases and 0 bases respectively, with 9 bases between them. CDR3 length: 16 residues. Germline values: CDR1 KGHSH, CDR2 LQKENI. The CDR3 reads CASSPPRQSSGNTIYF. The CDR3 DNA sequence: TGTGCCAGCTCACCACCCCGACAGAGCTCTGGAAACACCATATATTTT.

The V and J genes are TRBV19 and TRBJ1-6, with 8 bases identical to TRBD1. CDR1 and CDR2 from the germline V gene are LNHDA and SQIVND (reference sequence). CDR3 length: 14 residues. The junction had 5 bases not matched to a gene; V was cut back by 4 bases and J by 9 bases. CDR3 sequence: CASSTGQDFSPLHF. DNA for the CDR3: TGTGCCAGTAGTACGGGACAGGACTTTTCACCCCTCCACTTT.

The chain joins TRBV7-2 to TRBJ2-5; D might be TRBD2 (5 bases). V dropped 0 bases and J dropped 5 bases, with 13 bases sitting between them. The germline gives CDR1 SGHTA, CDR2 FQGNSA. The CDR3 extends over 15 amino acids. The CDR3 DNA follows: TGTGCCAGCAGCTTAGCCGGAGAGAGGAGGGAGACCCAGTACTTC. This sequence encodes CASSLAGERRETQYF.